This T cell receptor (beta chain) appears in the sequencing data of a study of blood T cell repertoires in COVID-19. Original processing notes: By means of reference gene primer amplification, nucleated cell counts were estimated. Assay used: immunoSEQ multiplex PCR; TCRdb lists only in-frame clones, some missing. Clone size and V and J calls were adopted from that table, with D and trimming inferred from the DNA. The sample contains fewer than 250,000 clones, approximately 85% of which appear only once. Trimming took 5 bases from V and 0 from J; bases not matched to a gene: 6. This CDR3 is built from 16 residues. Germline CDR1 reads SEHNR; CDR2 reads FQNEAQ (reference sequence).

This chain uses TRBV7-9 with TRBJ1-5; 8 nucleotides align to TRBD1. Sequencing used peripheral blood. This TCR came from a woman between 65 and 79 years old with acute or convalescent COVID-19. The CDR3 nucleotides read TGTGCCAGCAGCCGAGGACAGGGAGCTAGCAATCAGCCCCAGCATTTT. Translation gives CASSRGQGASNQPQHF. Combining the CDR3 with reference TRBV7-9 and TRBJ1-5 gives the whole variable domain DTGVSQNPRHKITKRGQNVTFRCDPISEHNRLYWYRQTLGQGPEFLTYFQNEAQLEKSRLLSDRFSAERPKGSFSTLEIQRTEQGDSAMYLCASSRGQGASNQPQHFGDGTRLSIL.